This T cell receptor (beta chain) was identified during a study of T cell responses to AZD1222 COVID-19 vaccine. About the research overall: Pooling was applied to second doses at about 4 or about 12 weeks.

Per the germline V gene, CDR1 is LNHDA and CDR2 is SQIVND (reference sequence). The V end lost 7 bases, the J end lost 2 bases, and 12 bases lay between the germline ends. The length of the CDR3 is 14 residues. Regarding the study as a whole: Only 5 or 6 AZD1222 recipients tested seropositive at baseline. Nearly half of unique spike-specific TCRs reportedly avoided B.1.351 and B.1.1.7 mutated regions.

Assay used: immunoSEQ multiplex PCR; TCRdb lists only in-frame clones, some missing. The sample has about 93,000 clones; 65% to 90% are singletons. For this clone: Its antigen is unknown.

The chain combines TRBV19 with TRBJ1-5; a weak D match, TRBD1 (5 bases). Sample: peripheral blood, taken on day 0 of AZD1222 vaccination. This clonotype was obtained from an adult in good health. CDR3 sequence (DNA): TGTGCCAGTATAGCCAGGGTTGGCAATCAGCCCCAGCATTTT. Translating it yields CASIARVGNQPQHF.